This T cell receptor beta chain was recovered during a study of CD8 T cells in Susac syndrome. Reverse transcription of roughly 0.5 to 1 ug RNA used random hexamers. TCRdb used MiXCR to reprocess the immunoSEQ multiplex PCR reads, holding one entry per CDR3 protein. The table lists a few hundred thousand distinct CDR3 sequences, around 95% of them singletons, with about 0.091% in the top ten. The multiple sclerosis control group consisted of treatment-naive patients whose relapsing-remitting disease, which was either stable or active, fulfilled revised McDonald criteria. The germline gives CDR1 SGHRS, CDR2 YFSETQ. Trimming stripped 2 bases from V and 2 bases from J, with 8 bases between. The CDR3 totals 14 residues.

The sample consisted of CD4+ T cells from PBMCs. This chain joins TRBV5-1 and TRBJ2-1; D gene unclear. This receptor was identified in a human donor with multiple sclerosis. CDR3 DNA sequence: TGCGCCAGCAGCTTCTCAGATACCTACAATGAGCAGTTCTTC. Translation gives CASSFSDTYNEQFF.